This T cell receptor beta chain is from a study of blood T cell repertoires in COVID-19. This clone was counted between two and nine times. V was cut by 1 base and J by 6 bases, with 10 bases left in between. The germline CDR1 and CDR2 sequences are SGHTA and FQGNSA. CDR3 length equals 14 residues. Clones were sequenced by immunoSEQ multiplex PCR, and TCRdb holds only the in-frame ones, with some missing. The data hold a few hundred thousand clones, with 75% to 90% observed a single time. Sequences were obtained from peripheral blood. This TCR derives from a woman in her twenties or thirties with COVID-19, enrolled during active disease. The rearrangement links TRBV7-2 to TRBJ2-1; weak D call: TRBD2 (5 bases). The CDR3 loop is CASSLGGDSNEQFF. The DNA of the CDR3 is TGTGCCAGCAGCTTAGGGGGAGACTCCAATGAGCAGTTCTTC.